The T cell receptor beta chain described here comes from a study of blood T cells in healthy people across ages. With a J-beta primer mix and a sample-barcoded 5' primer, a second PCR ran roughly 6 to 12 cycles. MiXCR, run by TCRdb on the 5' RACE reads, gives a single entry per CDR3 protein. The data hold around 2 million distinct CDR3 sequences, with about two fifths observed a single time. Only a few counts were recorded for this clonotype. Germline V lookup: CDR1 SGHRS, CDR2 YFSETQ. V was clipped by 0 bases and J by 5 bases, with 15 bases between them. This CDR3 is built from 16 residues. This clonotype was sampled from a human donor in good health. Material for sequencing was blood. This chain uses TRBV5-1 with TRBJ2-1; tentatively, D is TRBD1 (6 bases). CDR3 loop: CASSLVEWGPHNEQFF. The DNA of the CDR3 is TGCGCCAGCAGCTTGGTCGAATGGGGGCCCCACAATGAGCAGTTCTTC.